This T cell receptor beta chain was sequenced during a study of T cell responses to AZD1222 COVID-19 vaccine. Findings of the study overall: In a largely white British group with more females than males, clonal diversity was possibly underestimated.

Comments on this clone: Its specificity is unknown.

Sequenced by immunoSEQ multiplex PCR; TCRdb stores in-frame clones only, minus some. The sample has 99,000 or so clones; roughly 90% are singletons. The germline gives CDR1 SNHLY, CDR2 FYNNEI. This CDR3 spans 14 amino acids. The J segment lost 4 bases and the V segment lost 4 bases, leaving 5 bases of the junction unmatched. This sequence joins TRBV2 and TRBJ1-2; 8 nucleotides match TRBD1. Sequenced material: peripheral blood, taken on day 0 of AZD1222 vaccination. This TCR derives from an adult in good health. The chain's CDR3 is CASSVTGGGYGYTF. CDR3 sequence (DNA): TGTGCCAGCAGTGTTACAGGGGGGGGCTATGGCTACACCTTC.